One sample yielded the 29 T cell receptor beta chains listed below, sequenced in a study of control samples from healthy donors and cancer patients (dated by TCRdb to 2020 to 2021). Libraries were constructed by the immunoSEQ multiplex PCR assay. The source is immuneACCESS, and TCRdb retained only in-frame sequences with V and J called. Part of the clones is not carried over; for the studies checked, unresolved V genes explain less than half of this, and the remainder is unexplained. The sample yields 150,000 to 170,000 clones; roughly 94% were counted once. The ten most abundant clones make up 5.7% of the sample. Sequenced sample: blood. The receptor set was obtained from a man between 35 and 55 years old in good health.

The CDR3 DNA sequence: TGTGCCAGCAGTCCTGGTTGGGTCGGGCAGGGCTACACCTTC. Translation gives CASSPGWVGQGYTF. The chain has TRBV27 and TRBJ1-2, with D unclear. From germline, CDR1 is MNHEY and CDR2 SMNVEV (reference sequence). Trimming removed 5 bases from V and 8 bases from J, with 18 bases in between. The CDR3 consists of 14 residues.

This rearrangement joins TRBV7-2 to TRBJ1-4; D uncertain. V dropped 4 bases and J dropped 0 bases, with 6 bases sitting between them. CDR1 and CDR2 (germline): SGHTA, FQGNSA. The CDR3 consists of 14 residues. The CDR3 coding sequence is TGTGCCAGCAGCTGGTCTGCAACTAATGAAAAACTGTTTTTT. As protein: CASSWSATNEKLFF.

The rearrangement uses TRBV3-1 (or the pseudogene TRBV3-2) and TRBJ2-2; D is ambiguous. Per the germline V gene, CDR1 is LGHDT and CDR2 is YNNKEL (reference sequence). Trimming left V 1 base short and J 6 bases short, with 0 bases between. This CDR3 contains 11 residues. DNA of the CDR3: TGTGCCAGCAGCCAAGCCGGGGAGCTGTTTTTT. Translating gives CASSQAGELFF.

The chain has TRBV3-1 (or the pseudogene TRBV3-2) and TRBJ2-7; 11 nucleotides align to TRBD2. CDR1 LGHDT and CDR2 YNNKEL come from the germline V gene (reference sequence). The CDR3 covers 15 residues. J lost 6 bases, V lost 4 bases, and 8 bases had no gene match. In nucleotides, the CDR3 is TGTGCCAGCAGCCTGATTAGCGGGGGGGCCTTCGAGCAGTACTTC. Its protein is CASSLISGGAFEQYF.

The V gene is TRBV5-4, the J gene TRBJ2-2; 8 bases are a match to TRBD2. V shed 1 base and J 0 bases; nucleotides not matched to a gene: 11. The CDR3 is 19 residues long. CDR1 SGHNT and CDR2 YYREEE come from the germline V gene (reference sequence). CDR3 protein: CASSLSRRGARTNTGELFF. DNA of the CDR3: TGTGCCAGCAGCTTGTCCAGGCGGGGGGCTAGGACGAACACCGGGGAGCTGTTTTTT. The complete variable domain, with remaining parts taken from reference TRBV5-4 and TRBJ2-2, reads ETGVTQSPTHLIKTRGQQVTLRCSSQSGHNTVSWYQQALGQGPQFIFQYYREEENGRGNFPPRFSGLQFPNYSSELNVNALELDDSALYLCASSLSRRGARTNTGELFFGEGSRLTVL.

V is TRBV6-6 and J is TRBJ1-6; TRBD1 aligns across 9 bases. V gave up 6 bases and J gave up 10 bases; unmatched junction bases: 13. This CDR3 is built from 16 residues. Germline V gene data show CDR1 as MNHNY and CDR2 as SVGAGI (reference sequence). The DNA of the CDR3 is TGTGCCAGCAGGGCCGGGACAGGGACTCGGGGATCACCCCTCCACTTT. Its translation is CASRAGTGTRGSPLHF.

The V call is TRBV5-8, the J call TRBJ2-1, with 7 bases fitting TRBD1. The junction had 7 bases not matched to a gene; V was cut back by 3 bases and J by 4 bases. CDR3 length: 15 amino acids. CDR1 is SGHTS and CDR2 is YDEGEE in the germline V gene. The CDR3 DNA reads as TGTGCCAGCAGCTCCCGGGGACAGTCTTACAATGAGCAGTTCTTC. It translates to CASSSRGQSYNEQFF.

This clone was observed a single time. The rearrangement links TRBV27 to TRBJ2-7; a possible D gene is TRBD2 (5 bases). CDR1 and CDR2 (germline): MNHEY, SMNVEV (reference sequence). The CDR3 contains 14 residues. V was shortened by 6 bases and J by 2 bases, with 14 bases between the two germline ends. CDR3 sequence reads: CASRREGIPYEQYF. Here the CDR3 DNA reads TGTGCCAGCAGGAGAGAGGGCATCCCCTACGAGCAGTACTTC.

The chain couples TRBV4-2 to TRBJ2-6; D is uncertain. V lost 0 bases, J lost 4 bases, and 10 bases lay in between. The CDR3 length is 16 residues. Germline values: CDR1 LGHNA, CDR2 YNFKEQ. The CDR3 region is CASSQETASGANVLTF. The CDR3 DNA follows: TGTGCCAGCAGCCAAGAGACGGCTTCAGGGGCCAACGTCCTGACTTTC.

The V call is TRBV27, the J call TRBJ1-4; 12 nucleotides line up with TRBD1. The V and J ends lost 6 bases and 3 bases, in that order; junction bases with no gene match: 11. Per germline, CDR1 MNHEY and CDR2 SMNVEV (reference sequence). The CDR3 loop spans 18 amino acids. CDR3 in DNA: TGTGCCAGCAGACATACCGGGACAGGGGGCTTGGCTAATGAAAAACTGTTTTTT. This sequence encodes CASRHTGTGGLANEKLFF.

The rearrangement links TRBV27 to TRBJ2-7, with no clear D. The germline V and J ends were trimmed by 2 bases and 0 bases, with 5 bases remaining between them. Germline V CDR1 and CDR2: MNHEY, SMNVEV (reference sequence). The CDR3 has 13 residues. CDR3 nucleotides: TGTGCCAGCAGTTTAAGCACCTCCTACGAGCAGTACTTC. Its translation: CASSLSTSYEQYF.

The rearrangement links TRBV14 to TRBJ1-2; D might be TRBD1 (5 bases). The CDR3 is made up of 12 amino acids. V gave up 1 base and J gave up 8 bases, with 8 bases separating them. Per the germline V gene, CDR1 is SGHDN and CDR2 is FVKESK. Here the CDR3 reads CASSQGWDGYTF. CDR3 coding DNA: TGTGCCAGCAGCCAAGGATGGGACGGCTACACCTTC.

The chain has TRBV7-9 and TRBJ1-5; 8 bases are a match to TRBD1. This CDR3 has 15 amino acids. V lost 4 bases, J lost 4 bases, and 6 bases stayed unmatched. The V gene's germline CDR1 is SEHNR and CDR2 FQNEAQ (reference sequence). CDR3 sequence: CASSSTGEWNQPQHF. CDR3 nucleotides: TGTGCCAGCAGCTCGACAGGGGAGTGGAATCAGCCCCAGCATTTT.

V and J are TRBV7-6 and TRBJ1-2; D is perhaps TRBD1 (5 bases). In germline, CDR1 is SGHVS, CDR2 FNYEAQ. Trimming left V 5 bases short and J 5 bases short, with 21 bases between. The CDR3 length is 16 residues. The DNA for the CDR3 is TGTGCCAGCAGCAAAAACCTATACGCCCGGGGGTATGGCTACACCTTC. It codes for CASSKNLYARGYGYTF.

This clone was observed a handful of times. CDR3 protein: CASRWTGRVYGYTF. CDR3 bases: TGTGCCAGTAGGTGGACAGGACGAGTATATGGCTACACCTTC. The rearrangement links TRBV19 to TRBJ1-2; TRBD1 aligns across 7 bases. Germline V gives CDR1 LNHDA, CDR2 SQIVND (reference sequence). The trim removed 6 bases at V and 5 bases at J, leaving 9 bases unmatched. The CDR3 is 14 amino acids.

The chain recombines TRBV6-5 with TRBJ1-6, with unresolved D. The germline CDR1 and CDR2 sequences are MNHEY and SVGAGI. This CDR3 is built from 15 residues. Deletions cut 2 bases from V and 7 bases from J, with 12 bases between. CDR3 nucleotide sequence: TGTGCCAGCAGTTACAGCCGATCGGGGAATTCACCCCTCCACTTT. Translating it yields CASSYSRSGNSPLHF.

The V gene is TRBV6-2 or TRBV6-3, the J gene TRBJ1-2; D perhaps matches TRBD1 (5 bases). V was trimmed by 6 bases and J by 3 bases, leaving 11 bases between them. The CDR3 has 13 amino acids. The V gene's germline CDR1 is MNHEY and CDR2 SVGEGT. The CDR3 DNA reads as TGTGCCAGCAGCCCCGACAGTTACTATGGCTACACCTTC. Translating it yields CASSPDSYYGYTF.

V is TRBV5-1 and J is TRBJ1-2; possible D gene TRBD1, 6 bases. Germline CDR1 and CDR2: SGHRS and YFSETQ. The V and J ends lost 5 bases and 3 bases respectively, with 14 bases between them. CDR3 length equals 14 residues. The CDR3 DNA follows: TGCGCCAGCAGACCTACAGGGATCGACTATGGCTACACCTTC. Protein sequence: CASRPTGIDYGYTF.

The chain employs TRBV5-6 and TRBJ2-2; D is unresolved. V lost 7 bases and J lost 1, with 8 bases in between. Germline V CDR1 and CDR2: SGHDT, YYEEEE. The CDR3 consists of 13 residues. For the CDR3, the DNA is TGTGCCAGCTCCGATTGGAACACCGGGGAGCTGTTTTTT. It specifies CASSDWNTGELFF.

The rearrangement joins TRBV6-5 to TRBJ1-2; possible D gene TRBD1, 5 bases. V was trimmed by 8 bases and J by 4 bases, leaving 17 bases between them. This CDR3 region has 14 residues. Looked up from germline, CDR1 is MNHEY and CDR2 is SVGAGI. CDR3 DNA: TGTGCCAGCCGGGAGCGCGGGGGGACCTATGGCTACACCTTC. It translates to CASRERGGTYGYTF.

The V call is TRBV2, the J call TRBJ2-5; D assignment may be TRBD1 or TRBD2 (6 bases each). Germline CDR1 and CDR2: SNHLY and FYNNEI. V lost 2 bases and J lost 2, with 15 bases in between. The CDR3 runs to 16 residues. The CDR3 spells CASSEWGGGGQETQYF. The CDR3 coding sequence is TGTGCCAGCAGTGAATGGGGCGGAGGGGGGCAAGAGACCCAGTACTTC.

The rearrangement links TRBV19 to TRBJ2-7; tentatively, D is TRBD1 or TRBD2 (6 bases each). The CDR3 has 17 amino acids. Trimming removed 5 bases from V and 4 bases from J, with 24 bases in between. Per germline, CDR1 LNHDA and CDR2 SQIVND (reference sequence). The CDR3 sequence is CASSPGSGGGSLYEQYF. The CDR3 bases are TGTGCCAGTAGTCCCGGGTCCGGGGGCGGAAGCCTTTACGAGCAGTACTTC.

J is TRBJ2-3 and V is TRBV5-6; 10 positions match TRBD2. Germline trimming cut 1 base from V and 3 bases from J; bases unmatched to any gene: 5. Per germline, CDR1 SGHDT and CDR2 YYEEEE. The CDR3 is made up of 16 amino acids. The CDR3 reads CASSLLASGGTDTQYF. CDR3 coding DNA: TGTGCCAGCAGCTTGTTAGCTAGCGGGGGAACAGATACGCAGTATTTT.

The table lists this clone with a count of one. The V call is TRBV6-6, the J call TRBJ1-5; D is undetermined. This CDR3 has 13 residues. Trimming pared 5 bases from V and 7 bases from J, leaving 12 bases between. Germline lookup yields CDR1 MNHNY and CDR2 SVGAGI (reference sequence). In DNA, the CDR3 is TGTGCCAGCAGTCGAACCGACACCCAGCCCCAGCATTTT. Residues: CASSRTDTQPQHF.

The rearrangement uses TRBV7-9 and TRBJ1-4; a possible D gene is TRBD1 (5 bases). Per the germline V gene, CDR1 is SEHNR and CDR2 is FQNEAQ (reference sequence). V dropped 2 bases and J dropped 7 bases, with 11 bases sitting between them. There are 14 residues in the CDR3. The CDR3 nucleotides are TGTGCCAGCAGCTTAAGAGGGGCGGGTGAAAAACTGTTTTTT. Amino acid sequence: CASSLRGAGEKLFF.

V gene TRBV7-2 combines with J gene TRBJ2-6; TRBD1 agrees at 10 bases. Trimming at V came to 5 bases and at J to 3 bases, leaving 4 bases not matched to a gene. This CDR3 region has 16 residues. Germline CDR1 SGHTA, CDR2 FQGNSA. The CDR3 region has the DNA TGTGCCAGCAGCCCGGACAGGGGGTTTGGGGCCAACGTCCTGACTTTC. Translated, it gives CASSPDRGFGANVLTF.

V usage is TRBV18 and J usage is TRBJ2-1; no clear D. Germline-derived CDR1 and CDR2 are KGHSH and LQKENI. V shed 1 base and J shed 6 bases, with 10 bases lying between them. CDR3 size: 14 residues. CDR3 DNA sequence: TGTGCCAGCTCACCACAGGGCGGATTCAATGAGCAGTTCTTC. Protein: CASSPQGGFNEQFF. The full variable domain, its missing parts supplied by reference TRBV18 and TRBJ2-1, is NAGVMQNPRHLVRRRGQEARLRCSPMKGHSHVYWYRQLPEEGLKFMVYLQKENIIDESGMPKERFSAEFPKEGPSILRIQQVVRGDSAAYFCASSPQGGFNEQFFGPGTRLTVL.

This rearrangement joins TRBV18 to TRBJ2-1; TRBD1 matches at 7 bases. Germline-derived CDR1 and CDR2 are KGHSH and LQKENI. There are 13 residues in the CDR3. After removal of 3 bases from V and 6 bases from J, the junction contained 2 bases not matched to a gene. The CDR3 is CASSPDRANEQFF. The CDR3 nucleotides read TGTGCCAGCTCACCCGACAGGGCCAATGAGCAGTTCTTC.

The chain is built from TRBV19 and TRBJ1-4; D remains unclear. The CDR3 sequence is 14 residues long. Trimming took 7 bases from V and 5 from J, leaving 14 bases between them. Germline CDR1 is LNHDA and CDR2 is SQIVND (reference sequence). In DNA, the CDR3 is TGTGCCAGTACCCCCGGGAACCTAAATGAAAAACTGTTTTTT. Residues: CASTPGNLNEKLFF.